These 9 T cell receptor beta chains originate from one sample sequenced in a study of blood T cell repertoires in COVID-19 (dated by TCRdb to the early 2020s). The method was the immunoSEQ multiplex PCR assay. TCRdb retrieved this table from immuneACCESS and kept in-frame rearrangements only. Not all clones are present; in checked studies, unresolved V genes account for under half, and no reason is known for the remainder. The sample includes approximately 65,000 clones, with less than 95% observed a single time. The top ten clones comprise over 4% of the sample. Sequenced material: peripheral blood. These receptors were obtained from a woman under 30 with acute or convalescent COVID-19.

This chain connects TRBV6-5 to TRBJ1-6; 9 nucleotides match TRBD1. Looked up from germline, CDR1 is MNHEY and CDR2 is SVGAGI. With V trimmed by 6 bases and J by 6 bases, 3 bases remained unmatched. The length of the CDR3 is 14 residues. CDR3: CASRPGQGNSPLHF. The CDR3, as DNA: TGTGCCAGCAGACCGGGACAGGGTAATTCACCCCTCCACTTT.

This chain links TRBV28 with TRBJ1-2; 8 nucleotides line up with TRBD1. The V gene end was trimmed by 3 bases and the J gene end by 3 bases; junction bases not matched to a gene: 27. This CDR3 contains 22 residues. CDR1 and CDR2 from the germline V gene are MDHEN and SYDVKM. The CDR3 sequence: CASSFRKLLPPGQGNRYYGYTF. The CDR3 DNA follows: TGTGCCAGCAGTTTCCGTAAACTACTCCCCCCAGGACAGGGAAACCGATACTATGGCTACACCTTC.

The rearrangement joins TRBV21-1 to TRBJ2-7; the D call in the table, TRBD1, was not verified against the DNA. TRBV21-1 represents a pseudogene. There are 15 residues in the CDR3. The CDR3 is CASSKFPDRTYEQYF. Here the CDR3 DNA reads TGTGCCAGCAGCAAATTTCCGGACAGGACCTACGAGCAGTACTTC.

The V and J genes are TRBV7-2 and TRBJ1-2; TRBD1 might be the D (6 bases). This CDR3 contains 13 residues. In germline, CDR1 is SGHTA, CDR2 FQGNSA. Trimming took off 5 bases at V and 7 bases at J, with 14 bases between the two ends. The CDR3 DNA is TGTGCCAGCAGCCCATACAGGGACGGTGGCTACACCTTC. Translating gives CASSPYRDGGYTF.

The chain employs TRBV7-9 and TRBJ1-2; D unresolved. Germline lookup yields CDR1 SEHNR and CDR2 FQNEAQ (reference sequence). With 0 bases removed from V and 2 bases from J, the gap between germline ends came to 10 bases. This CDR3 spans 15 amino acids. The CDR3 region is CASSLAEGGNYGYTF. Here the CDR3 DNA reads TGTGCCAGCAGCTTAGCGGAAGGAGGAAACTATGGCTACACCTTC.

CDR3 bases: TGCGCCAGCAGCTTGACTGACAGGGGTAGAGAGACCCAGTACTTC. This encodes CASSLTDRGRETQYF. V is TRBV5-1 and J is TRBJ2-5, with 8 bases fitting TRBD1. Germline V lookup: CDR1 SGHRS, CDR2 YFSETQ. This CDR3 has 15 amino acids. With 1 base clipped from V and 4 bases from J, the junction kept 6 bases outside the gene matches.

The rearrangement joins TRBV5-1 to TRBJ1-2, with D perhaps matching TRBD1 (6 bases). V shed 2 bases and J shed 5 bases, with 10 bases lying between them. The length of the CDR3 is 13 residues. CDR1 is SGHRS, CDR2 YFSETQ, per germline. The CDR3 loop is CASSFSGDYGYTF. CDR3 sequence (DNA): TGCGCCAGCAGCTTTTCAGGGGATTATGGCTACACCTTC.

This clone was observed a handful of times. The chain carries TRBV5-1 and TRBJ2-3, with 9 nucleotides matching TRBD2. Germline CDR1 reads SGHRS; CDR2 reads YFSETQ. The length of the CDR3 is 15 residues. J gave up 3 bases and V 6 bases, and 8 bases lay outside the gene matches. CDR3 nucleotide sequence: TGCGCCAGCACCGCGGGGGGGGCCGGAACAGATACGCAGTATTTT. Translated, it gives CASTAGGAGTDTQYF.

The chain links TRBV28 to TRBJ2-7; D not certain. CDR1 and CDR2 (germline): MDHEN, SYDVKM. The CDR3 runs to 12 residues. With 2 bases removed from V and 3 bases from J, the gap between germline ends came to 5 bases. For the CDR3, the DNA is TGTGCCAGCAGTTTAAACAGCTACGAGCAGTACTTC. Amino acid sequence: CASSLNSYEQYF.